The 10 T cell receptor beta chains reported below all come from one sample, sequenced in a study of cytomegalovirus exposure and HLA in healthy donors. This PCR relied on a set of 60 Vbeta primers and 13 Jbeta primers. Sequenced by immunoSEQ multiplex PCR; TCRdb stores in-frame clones only, minus some. The sample yields 200,000 to 250,000 clones, 80% to 90% seen once. The sequencing sample was made of PBMCs. The receptors were sampled from a woman between 18 and 30 years old in good health and CMV-seronegative.

J is TRBJ2-7 and V is TRBV5-1, with D possibly TRBD1 on 6 matching bases. The germline CDR1 and CDR2 sequences are SGHRS and YFSETQ. Deletions cut 4 bases from V and 2 bases from J, with 10 bases between. This CDR3 comprises 13 residues. The CDR3 is CASSPQGTYEQYF. In DNA, the CDR3 is TGCGCCAGCAGCCCACAGGGCACCTACGAGCAGTACTTC.

The chain links TRBV2 to TRBJ1-5, with D tentatively TRBD1 (6 bases). The CDR3 runs to 14 residues. With 3 bases removed from V and 6 bases from J, the gap between germline ends came to 12 bases. CDR1 SNHLY and CDR2 FYNNEI come from the germline V gene. The CDR3 spells CASSDEGGGQPQHF. The CDR3 coding sequence is TGTGCCAGCAGTGATGAGGGGGGGGGTCAGCCCCAGCATTTT.

The chain links TRBV11-2 to TRBJ2-3, with D unclear. Deletions cut 7 bases from V and 3 bases from J, with 11 bases between. The CDR3 is 13 residues long. The germline gives CDR1 SGHAT, CDR2 FQNNGV. Here the CDR3 reads CASTPLLTDTQYF. CDR3 nucleotide sequence: TGTGCCAGCACTCCCCTTCTTACAGATACGCAGTATTTT.

CDR3 region: CASSQDSLAGEEFRELFF. The CDR3 nucleotides are TGCGCCAGCAGCCAAGATTCCCTAGCGGGGGAGGAATTTCGGGAGCTGTTTTTT. The chain joins TRBV4-3 to TRBJ2-2; 10 bases align to TRBD2. Per the germline V gene, CDR1 is LGHNA and CDR2 is YSLEER. Trimming at V came to 0 bases and at J to 9 bases, leaving 13 bases not matched to a gene. The CDR3 is 18 amino acids.

This CDR3 is CASSLHPGTEETQYF. As DNA, the CDR3 is TGCGCCAGCAGCTTGCATCCAGGGACAGAAGAGACCCAGTACTTC. J is TRBJ2-5 and V is TRBV5-1; 7 bases align to TRBD1. Trimming removed 1 base from V and 3 bases from J; junction bases left unmatched: 6. Germline V gene data show CDR1 as SGHRS and CDR2 as YFSETQ. The CDR3 runs 15 residues.

The chain couples TRBV19 to TRBJ2-4; 8 bases align to TRBD1. J gave up 2 bases and V 2 bases, and 5 bases lay outside the gene matches. The CDR3 has 16 amino acids. Looked up from germline, CDR1 is LNHDA and CDR2 is SQIVND (reference sequence). The DNA of the CDR3 is TGTGCCAGTAGTATAAGCTCAGGGGGCCCCAAAAACATTCAGTACTTC. Translated, it gives CASSISSGGPKNIQYF.

J is TRBJ1-5 and V is TRBV4-1; D is perhaps TRBD1 (5 bases). This CDR3 has 14 residues. Germline values: CDR1 MGHRA, CDR2 YSYEKL. V was clipped by 4 bases and J by 5 bases, with 12 bases between them. The CDR3 bases are TGCGCCAGCAGCCGCCCGGGGGGAGATCAGCCCCAGCATTTT. The encoded protein is CASSRPGGDQPQHF.

The V and J genes are TRBV5-5 and TRBJ1-5; D call uncertain. With 1 base removed from V and 7 bases from J, the gap between germline ends came to 9 bases. This CDR3 comprises 13 residues. CDR1 and CDR2 (germline): SGHKS, YYEKEE (reference sequence). This chain's CDR3 is CASSLMFQQPQHF. CDR3 nucleotides: TGTGCCAGCAGCTTGATGTTCCAACAGCCCCAGCATTTT. The whole variable domain, filled in from reference TRBV5-5 and TRBJ1-5, reads DAGVTQSPTHLIKTRGQQVTLRCSPISGHKSVSWYQQVLGQGPQFIFQYYEKEERGRGNFPDRFSARQFPNYSSELNVNALLLGDSALYLCASSLMFQQPQHFGDGTRLSIL.

This clone was recorded at least ten times. V and J are TRBV18 and TRBJ2-1; maybe TRBD2 (6 bases). Germline lookup yields CDR1 KGHSH and CDR2 LQKENI. Trimming stripped 5 bases from V and 0 bases from J, with 11 bases between. The CDR3 spans 15 residues. The CDR3 sequence: CASSSGSGSYNEQFF. CDR3 coding DNA: TGTGCCAGCTCATCCGGGAGTGGCTCCTACAATGAGCAGTTCTTC.

The CDR3 sequence is CATSFSDSNQPQHF. Here the CDR3 DNA reads TGTGCCACCAGCTTCAGTGATAGCAATCAGCCCCAGCATTTT. The genes are TRBV15 and TRBJ1-5; no clear D gene. The CDR3 totals 14 residues. V lost 5 bases, J lost 0 bases, and 8 bases lay in between. Germline loops: CDR1 LNHNV, CDR2 YYDKDF (reference sequence).